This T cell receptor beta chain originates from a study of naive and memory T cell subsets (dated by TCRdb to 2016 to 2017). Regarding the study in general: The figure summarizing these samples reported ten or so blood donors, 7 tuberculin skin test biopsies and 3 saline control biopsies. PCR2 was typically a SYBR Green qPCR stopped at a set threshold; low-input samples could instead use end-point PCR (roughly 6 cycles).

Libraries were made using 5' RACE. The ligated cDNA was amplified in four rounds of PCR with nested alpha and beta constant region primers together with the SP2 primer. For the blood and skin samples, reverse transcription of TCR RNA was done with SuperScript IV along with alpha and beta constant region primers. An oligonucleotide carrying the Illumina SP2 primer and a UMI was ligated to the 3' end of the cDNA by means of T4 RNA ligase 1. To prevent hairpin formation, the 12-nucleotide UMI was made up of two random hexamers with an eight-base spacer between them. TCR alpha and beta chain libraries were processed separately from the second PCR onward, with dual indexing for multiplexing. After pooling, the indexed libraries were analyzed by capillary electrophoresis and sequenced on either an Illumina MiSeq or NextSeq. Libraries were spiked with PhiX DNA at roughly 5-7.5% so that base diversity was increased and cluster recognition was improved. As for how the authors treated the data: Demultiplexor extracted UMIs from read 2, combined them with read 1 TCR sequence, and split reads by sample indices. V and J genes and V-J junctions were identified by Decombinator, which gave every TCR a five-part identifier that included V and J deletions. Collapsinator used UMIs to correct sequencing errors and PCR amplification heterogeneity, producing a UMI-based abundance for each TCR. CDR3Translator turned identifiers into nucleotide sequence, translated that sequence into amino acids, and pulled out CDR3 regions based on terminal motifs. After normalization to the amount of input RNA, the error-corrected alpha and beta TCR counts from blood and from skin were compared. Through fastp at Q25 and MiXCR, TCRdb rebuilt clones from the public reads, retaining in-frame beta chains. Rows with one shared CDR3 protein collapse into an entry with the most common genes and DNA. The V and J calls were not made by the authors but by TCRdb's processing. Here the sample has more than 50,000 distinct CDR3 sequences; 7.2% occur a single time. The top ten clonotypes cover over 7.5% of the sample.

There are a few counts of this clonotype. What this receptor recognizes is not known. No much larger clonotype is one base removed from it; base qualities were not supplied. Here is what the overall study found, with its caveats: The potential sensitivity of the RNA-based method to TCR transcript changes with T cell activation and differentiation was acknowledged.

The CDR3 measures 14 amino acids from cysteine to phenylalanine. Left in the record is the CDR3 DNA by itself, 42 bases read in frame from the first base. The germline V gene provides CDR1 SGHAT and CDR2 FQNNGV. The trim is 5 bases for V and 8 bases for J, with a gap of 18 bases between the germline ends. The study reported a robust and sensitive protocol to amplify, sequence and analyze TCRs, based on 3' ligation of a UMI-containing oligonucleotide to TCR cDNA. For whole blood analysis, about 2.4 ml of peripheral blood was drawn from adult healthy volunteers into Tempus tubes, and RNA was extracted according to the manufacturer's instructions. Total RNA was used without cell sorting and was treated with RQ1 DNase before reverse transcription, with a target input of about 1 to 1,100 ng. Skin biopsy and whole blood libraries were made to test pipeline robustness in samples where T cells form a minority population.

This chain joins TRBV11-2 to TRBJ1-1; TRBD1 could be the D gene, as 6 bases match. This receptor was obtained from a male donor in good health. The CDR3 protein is CASSPRGGTREAFF. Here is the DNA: TGTGCCAGCAGCCCCCGAGGGGGGACTAGGGAAGCTTTCTTT.